The next 16 T cell receptor beta chains were all read from a single sample in a study of beta chain features in type 1 diabetes. Regarding the study as a whole: All four CD4+ subsets from Type 1 diabetes patients carried moderately but significantly shorter TCRB CDR3s.

Antigen specificity for these receptors is unknown. Every bit of the isolated RNA underwent reverse transcription, so sequencing read expressed TCRB transcripts. Libraries were prepared by immunoSEQ multiplex PCR; TCRdb keeps only in-frame clonotypes and omits some of them. The table has 55,000 to 80,000 clones, about 50% seen once. The sequencing sample was made of central memory CD4+ T cells from blood. The receptors derive from a man aged 25-45 years with type 1 diabetes.

J is TRBJ2-3 and V is TRBV5-1; tentative D call: TRBD1 (7 bases). V was trimmed by 4 bases and J by 5 bases, leaving 20 bases between them. Germline assignment: CDR1 SGHRS and CDR2 YFSETQ. The CDR3 consists of 16 residues. CDR3 nucleotide sequence: TGCGCCAGCAGCCTCCTGGACAGGAGGGGTTTAGATACGCAGTATTTT. Encoded protein: CASSLLDRRGLDTQYF.

This clone showed up just a few times. J is TRBJ2-4 and V is TRBV7-2; 11 bases agree with TRBD2. The V segment lost 3 bases and the J segment 6 bases; nucleotides outside the gene matches: 1. Germline CDR1 SGHTA, CDR2 FQGNSA. This CDR3 region has 14 residues. CDR3 DNA: TGTGCCAGCAGCTTCGGACTAGCGGGAAACATTCAGTACTTC. This translates into CASSFGLAGNIQYF.

The rearrangement uses TRBV10-3 and TRBJ2-1, with 13 bases that match TRBD2. V lost 6 bases, J lost 7 bases, and 3 bases stayed unmatched. Germline V gives CDR1 ENHRY, CDR2 SYGVKD. The CDR3 has 14 amino acids. CDR3 protein: CAIRKTSGGNEQFF. In nucleotides, the CDR3 is TGTGCCATCAGGAAGACTAGCGGGGGGAATGAGCAGTTCTTC.

This clone rates as medium-sized. Other DNA sequences from this sample encode an identical CDR3 as well. This chain uses TRBV7-9 with TRBJ2-7, with 8 bases identical to TRBD1. Germline loops: CDR1 SEHNR, CDR2 FQNEAQ (reference sequence). V dropped 5 bases and J dropped 0; count of bases not matched to a gene: 6. The CDR3 length is 15 residues. For the CDR3, the DNA is TGTGCCAGCAGCCCGGGGACAGGAGGCTCCTACGAGCAGTACTTC. Translation gives CASSPGTGGSYEQYF.

This clone was detected ten times or more. The chain is built from TRBV30 and TRBJ2-2, with TRBD1 matching 7 bases. The CDR3 runs 15 residues. From germline, CDR1 is GTSNPN and CDR2 SVGIG (reference sequence). Trimming removed 1 base from V and 0 bases from J; junction bases left unmatched: 2. CDR3 region: CAWSGGTANTGELFF. CDR3 nucleotides: TGTGCCTGGAGTGGGGGGACAGCGAACACCGGGGAGCTGTTTTTT.

The chain is built from TRBV19 and TRBJ1-1; a weak D match, TRBD1 (6 bases). Germline values: CDR1 LNHDA, CDR2 SQIVND (reference sequence). V was trimmed by 5 bases and J by 7 bases, leaving 17 bases between them. The CDR3 runs to 14 residues. The CDR3 DNA is TGTGCCAGTAGTCATCGGACACAGGGTAATGAAGCTTTCTTT. Protein sequence: CASSHRTQGNEAFF.

This chain links TRBV9 with TRBJ1-6; 9 bases map to TRBD1. V lost 2 bases and J lost 7; bases outside the gene matches: 7. This CDR3 is built from 16 residues. Germline-derived CDR1 and CDR2 are SGDLS and YYNGEE. CDR3 amino acids: CASSVVDRGGNSPLHF. DNA of the CDR3: TGTGCCAGCAGCGTCGTGGACAGGGGAGGGAATTCACCCCTCCACTTT.

This CDR3 reads CASSSSGGGNEQFF. CDR3 bases: TGCGCCAGCAGTTCTAGCGGGGGAGGGAATGAGCAGTTCTTC. This chain joins TRBV10-2 and TRBJ2-1, with TRBD2 matching 10 bases. This CDR3 contains 14 residues. Germline V gene lookup returns CDR1 WSHSY and CDR2 SAAADI. V lost 5 bases to trimming and J lost 7 bases; unmatched junction nucleotides: 5.

This clone counts as medium-sized. DNA for the CDR3: TGCAGCGTCACCCAGGGAAACTATGGCTACACCTTC. This encodes CSVTQGNYGYTF. The genes are TRBV29-1 and TRBJ1-2, with TRBD1 as a possible D gene (5 bases). The germline V gene encodes CDR1 SQVTM and CDR2 ANQGSEA. Trimming left V 6 bases short and J 2 bases short, with 10 bases between. The CDR3 spans 12 residues.

The rearrangement joins TRBV9 to TRBJ1-1, with D perhaps TRBD1 (5 bases). Germline CDR1 reads SGDLS; CDR2 reads YYNGEE. This CDR3 is built from 15 residues. The V end lost 3 bases, the J end lost 0 bases, and 12 bases lay between the germline ends. Here the CDR3 reads CASSAAGRMNTEAFF. The CDR3 region has the DNA TGTGCCAGCAGCGCCGCAGGGCGCATGAACACTGAAGCTTTCTTT.

V gene TRBV30 combines with J gene TRBJ1-4; D is unresolved. V shed 2 bases and J shed 0 bases, with 10 bases lying between them. The CDR3 runs to 15 residues. Germline CDR1 is GTSNPN and CDR2 is SVGIG (reference sequence). CDR3 DNA: TGTGCCTGGAGTCCCGAGAGTGCAACTAATGAAAAACTGTTTTTT. It is translated as CAWSPESATNEKLFF.

The V call is TRBV5-1, the J call TRBJ2-1; 8 nucleotides line up with TRBD2. The CDR3 extends over 16 amino acids. CDR1 is SGHRS and CDR2 is YFSETQ in the germline V gene. Trimming cost V 3 bases and J 6 bases; bases outside gene matches: 11. The CDR3 sequence: CASSWGTGTRANEQFF. In DNA, the CDR3 is TGCGCCAGCAGCTGGGGAACCGGGACTAGGGCCAATGAGCAGTTCTTC.

This chain joins TRBV5-1 and TRBJ2-7; 9 bases line up with TRBD1. Losses at the gene ends were 4 bases for V and 4 bases for J; bases not matched to a gene: 6. The length of the CDR3 is 14 residues. Per the germline V gene, CDR1 is SGHRS and CDR2 is YFSETQ. The CDR3 protein is CASSGGGQGYEQYF. The CDR3 nucleotides read TGCGCCAGCAGCGGAGGGGGACAGGGTTACGAGCAGTACTTC.

V is TRBV7-8 and J is TRBJ1-5; a possible D gene is TRBD1 (6 bases). CDR3 length equals 14 residues. V was pared by 5 bases and J by 9 bases, with 17 bases between. Per the germline V gene, CDR1 is SGHVS and CDR2 is FQNEAQ. For the CDR3, the DNA is TGTGCCAGCAGCGTCAAGGGGGGGAGCAGGCCCCAGCATTTT. Translating it yields CASSVKGGSRPQHF.

V gene TRBV9 combines with J gene TRBJ2-2, with 9 positions matching TRBD2. Germline CDR1 is SGDLS and CDR2 is YYNGEE. V dropped 0 bases and J dropped 7; count of bases not matched to a gene: 7. This CDR3 spans 16 amino acids. The DNA of the CDR3 is TGTGCCAGCAGCGTAGGAGCGGGAGGTCTGGGCGGGGAGCTGTTTTTT. Amino acids: CASSVGAGGLGGELFF.

This clone appeared a few times. This chain uses TRBV4-1 with TRBJ1-2; D is ambiguous. Germline V lookup: CDR1 MGHRA, CDR2 YSYEKL. V dropped 1 base and J dropped 0 bases, with 3 bases sitting between them. The CDR3 runs 13 residues. The CDR3 loop reads CASSQAANYGYTF. CDR3 in DNA: TGCGCCAGCAGCCAAGCAGCTAACTATGGCTACACCTTC.